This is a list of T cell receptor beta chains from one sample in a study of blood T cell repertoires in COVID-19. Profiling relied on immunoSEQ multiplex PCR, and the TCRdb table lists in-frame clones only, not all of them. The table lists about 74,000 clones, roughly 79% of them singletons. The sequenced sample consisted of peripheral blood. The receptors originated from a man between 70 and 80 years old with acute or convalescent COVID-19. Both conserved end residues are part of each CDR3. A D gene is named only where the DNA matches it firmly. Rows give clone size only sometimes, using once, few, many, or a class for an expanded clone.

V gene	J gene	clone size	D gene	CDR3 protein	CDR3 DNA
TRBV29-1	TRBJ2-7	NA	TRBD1	CSGGQGEYEQYF	TGCAGCGGGGGACAGGGGGAGTACGAGCAGTACTTC
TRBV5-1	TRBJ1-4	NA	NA	CASSLAATNEKLFF	TGCGCCAGCAGCTTGGCAGCAACTAATGAAAAACTGTTTTTT
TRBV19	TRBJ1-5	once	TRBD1	CASSIGTGGFVQPQHF	TGTGCCAGTAGTATAGGGACAGGGGGTTTCGTTCAGCCCCAGCATTTT
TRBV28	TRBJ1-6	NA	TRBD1	CASRPPGQVDSPLHF	TGTGCCAGCAGACCACCGGGACAGGTCGATTCACCCCTCCACTTT
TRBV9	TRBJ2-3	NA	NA	CASSVREGEIDTQYF	TGTGCCAGCAGCGTACGCGAGGGGGAGATAGATACGCAGTATTTT
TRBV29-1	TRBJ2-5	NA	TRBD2	CSVFGEGKETQYF	TGCAGCGTTTTCGGGGAGGGGAAGGAGACCCAGTACTTC
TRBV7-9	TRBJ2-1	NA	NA	CASSYPQGNYNEQFF	TGTGCCAGCAGCTACCCCCAGGGAAACTACAATGAGCAGTTCTTC
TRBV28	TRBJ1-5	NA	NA	CASSSQRQPQHF	TGTGCCAGCAGTTCACAGCGGCAGCCCCAGCATTTT
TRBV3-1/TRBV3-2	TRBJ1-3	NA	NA	CASSLIQGGSGNTIYF	TGTGCCAGCAGCCTCATTCAGGGAGGCTCTGGAAACACCATATATTTT
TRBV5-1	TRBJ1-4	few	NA	CASSFVSDKGEKLFF	TGCGCCAGCAGCTTTGTATCAGACAAGGGGGAAAAACTGTTTTTT
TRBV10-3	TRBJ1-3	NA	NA	CAISQPPGLTSGNTIYF	TGTGCCATCAGCCAACCTCCGGGACTGACCTCTGGAAACACCATATATTTT
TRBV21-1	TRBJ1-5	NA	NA	CASLRGPQEPQHF	TGTGCCAGCCTCCGAGGCCCTCAAGAGCCCCAGCATTTT
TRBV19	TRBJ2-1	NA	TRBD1	CASSEWTGVYNEQFF	TGTGCCAGTAGTGAGTGGACAGGGGTGTACAATGAGCAGTTCTTC
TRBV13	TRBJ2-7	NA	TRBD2	CASSTRQSGGYEQYF	TGTGCCAGCAGCACGCGACAGAGCGGGGGCTACGAGCAGTACTTC
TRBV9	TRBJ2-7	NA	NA	CASSVAGSYEQYF	TGTGCCAGCAGCGTAGCCGGGAGCTACGAGCAGTACTTC
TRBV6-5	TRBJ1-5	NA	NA	CASRPGGNQPQHF	TGTGCCAGCAGGCCAGGGGGCAATCAGCCCCAGCATTTT
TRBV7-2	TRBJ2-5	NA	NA	CASSREYPETQYF	TGTGCCAGCAGCCGCGAGTACCCAGAGACCCAGTACTTC
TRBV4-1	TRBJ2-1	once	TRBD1	CASSQGSQGAGYNEQFF	TGCGCCAGCAGCCAAGGGAGTCAGGGGGCTGGCTACAATGAGCAGTTCTTC
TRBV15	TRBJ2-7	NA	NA	CATSRDPTVSYEQYF	TGTGCCACCAGCAGAGATCCTACAGTTTCCTACGAGCAGTACTTC
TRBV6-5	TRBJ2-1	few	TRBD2	CASRPGLAGSNEQFF	TGTGCCAGCAGGCCGGGACTAGCGGGATCTAATGAGCAGTTCTTC
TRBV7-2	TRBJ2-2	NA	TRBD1	CASSSPGQGNTGELFF	TGTGCCAGCAGCTCCCCGGGACAGGGTAACACCGGGGAGCTGTTTTTT
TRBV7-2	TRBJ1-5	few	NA	CASSPGGGSRQPQHF	TGTGCCAGCAGCCCTGGAGGAGGGTCCCGCCAGCCCCAGCATTTT
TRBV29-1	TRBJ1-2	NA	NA	CSVDDSPTLF	TGCAGCGTTGACGACAGTCCTACCCTCTTC
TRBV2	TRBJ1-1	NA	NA	CASSEAGTSEAFF	TGTGCCAGCAGTGAAGCGGGGACATCTGAAGCTTTCTTT
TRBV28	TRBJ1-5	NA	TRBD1	CASSQGQVNQPQHF	TGTGCCAGCAGCCAGGGACAGGTCAATCAGCCCCAGCATTTT
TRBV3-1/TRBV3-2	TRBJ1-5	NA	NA	CASTLGGNQPQHF	TGTGCCAGCACCCTCGGGGGGAATCAGCCCCAGCATTTT
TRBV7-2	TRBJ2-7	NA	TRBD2	CASSRYLSGRDEQYF	TGTGCCAGCAGCCGCTATCTTAGCGGGAGGGACGAGCAGTACTTC
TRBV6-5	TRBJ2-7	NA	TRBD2	CASKAGARSYEQYF	TGTGCCAGCAAAGCGGGAGCCCGCTCCTACGAGCAGTACTTC
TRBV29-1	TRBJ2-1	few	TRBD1	CSVEGSGTGSYREQFF	TGCAGCGTTGAAGGGTCCGGGACAGGGAGCTATCGTGAGCAGTTCTTC
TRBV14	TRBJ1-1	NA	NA	CASSPTTNTEAFF	TGTGCCAGCAGCCCGACAACGAACACTGAAGCTTTCTTT
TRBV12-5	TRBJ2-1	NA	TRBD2	CASGLGRDNEQFF	TGTGCTAGTGGTTTAGGGAGGGACAATGAGCAGTTCTTC
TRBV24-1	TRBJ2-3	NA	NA	CATGEADTQYF	TGTGCCACCGGGGAGGCAGATACGCAGTATTTT
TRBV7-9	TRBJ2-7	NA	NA	CASSLMEDSYEQYF	TGTGCCAGCAGCTTGATGGAGGACTCCTACGAGCAGTACTTC
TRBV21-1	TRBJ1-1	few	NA	CASSNHDRDEAFF	TGTGCCAGCAGCAACCATGACAGGGACGAAGCTTTCTTT
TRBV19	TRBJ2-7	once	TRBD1	CASSYGTGAYEQYF	TGTGCCAGTAGTTATGGGACAGGGGCGTACGAGCAGTACTTC
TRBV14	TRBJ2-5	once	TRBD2	CASSQDREGQETQYF	TGTGCCAGCAGCCAAGACCGGGAGGGCCAAGAGACCCAGTACTTC
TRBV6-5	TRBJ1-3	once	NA	CASSYGMERNTIYF	TGTGCCAGCAGTTACGGTATGGAGAGAAACACCATATATTTT
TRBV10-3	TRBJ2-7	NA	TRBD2	CAISEGTSGYEQYF	TGTGCCATCAGTGAGGGGACTAGCGGGTACGAGCAGTACTTC
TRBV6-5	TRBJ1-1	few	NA	CAAREGGFWTEAFF	TGTGCCGCCAGGGAGGGTGGATTCTGGACTGAAGCTTTCTTT
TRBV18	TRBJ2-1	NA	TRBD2	CASSRTSGRNSYNEQFF	TGTGCCAGCTCACGGACTAGCGGGAGAAACTCCTACAATGAGCAGTTCTTC
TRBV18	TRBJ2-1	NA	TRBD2	CASSAYLGATSGISYNEQFF	TGTGCCAGCTCAGCTTATCTAGGCGCCACTAGCGGGATTTCCTACAATGAGCAGTTCTTC
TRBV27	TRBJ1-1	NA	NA	CASSLAAVNTEAFF	TGTGCCAGCAGTTTAGCGGCTGTGAACACTGAAGCTTTCTTT
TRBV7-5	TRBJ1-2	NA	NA	CARSLSGTGGPARGYTF	TGTGCCAGAAGCTTAAGTGGGACAGGGGGCCCCGCTCGGGGCTACACCTTC
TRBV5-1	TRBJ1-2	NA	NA	CASSLDREGYTF	TGCGCCAGCAGCTTGGACAGGGAAGGCTACACCTTC
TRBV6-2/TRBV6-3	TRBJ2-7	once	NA	CASSYQGGFEQYF	TGTGCCAGCAGTTACCAGGGGGGTTTCGAGCAGTACTTC
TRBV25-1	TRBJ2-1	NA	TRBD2	CASSGLGGDNEQFF	TGTGCCAGCAGCGGACTAGGTGGTGACAATGAGCAGTTCTTC
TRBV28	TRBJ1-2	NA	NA	CASSLSAGFIDYGYTF	TGTGCCAGCAGTTTATCGGCCGGGTTTATTGACTATGGCTACACCTTC
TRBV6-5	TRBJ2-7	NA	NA	CASRLDYEQYF	TGTGCCAGCAGACTCGACTACGAGCAGTACTTC
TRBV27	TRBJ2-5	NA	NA	CASSLRAGDIQETQYF	TGTGCCAGCAGTTTACGGGCAGGGGATATCCAAGAGACCCAGTACTTC
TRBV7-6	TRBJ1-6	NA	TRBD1	CASSSGQGNSPLHF	TGTGCCAGCAGCTCGGGACAGGGAAATTCACCCCTCCACTTT
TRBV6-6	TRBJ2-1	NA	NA	CAAQGYNEQFF	TGTGCCGCCCAGGGGTACAATGAGCAGTTCTTC